One and the same sample provided the 20 T cell receptor beta chains below, sequenced in a study of blood T cell repertoires in COVID-19. The method was immunoSEQ multiplex PCR; TCRdb's version includes in-frame clones alone and lacks a portion of them. The sample shows some 200,000 clones, about 89% of them seen only once. Sequenced input: PBMCs or T cells enriched from blood (not recorded which). The receptor source for this set is a woman between 18 and 29 years old who had recovered from COVID-19.

The gene calls are TRBV7-9 and TRBJ2-7; 7 bases are a match to TRBD1. Germline CDR1 SEHNR, CDR2 FQNEAQ (reference sequence). V shed 2 bases and J 3 bases; nucleotides not matched to a gene: 7. The CDR3 length is 15 residues. CDR3 nucleotide sequence: TGTGCCAGCAGCTTAATATCGTCAGGGGGCTACGAGCAGTACTTC. It specifies CASSLISSGGYEQYF.

This chain uses TRBV19 with TRBJ2-7; 7 nucleotides match TRBD1. Germline V CDR1 and CDR2: LNHDA, SQIVND (reference sequence). V was pared by 4 bases and J by 0 bases, with 6 bases of the junction left unmatched. The CDR3 is 15 residues long. The DNA of the CDR3 is TGTGCCAGTAGTAGGGGACAGCTACCCTCCTACGAGCAGTACTTC. This codes for CASSRGQLPSYEQYF.

The chain joins TRBV7-9 to TRBJ1-2; 8 bases line up with TRBD1. The V gene end was trimmed by 4 bases and the J gene end by 4 bases; junction bases not matched to a gene: 11. The germline CDR1 and CDR2 sequences are SEHNR and FQNEAQ (reference sequence). CDR3 size: 16 residues. CDR3 coding DNA: TGTGCCAGCAGCTCCAAATCAGGACAGGGTAGCTATGGCTACACCTTC. Translating it yields CASSSKSGQGSYGYTF. Based on the CDR3 plus reference TRBV7-9 and TRBJ1-2, the full variable domain is DTGVSQNPRHKITKRGQNVTFRCDPISEHNRLYWYRQTLGQGPEFLTYFQNEAQLEKSRLLSDRFSAERPKGSFSTLEIQRTEQGDSAMYLCASSSKSGQGSYGYTFGSGTRLTVV.

Turning to this clone: At the DNA level, this CDR3 is encoded by other sequences in the same sample as well. The chain is built from TRBV28 and TRBJ2-1; TRBD1 agrees at 9 bases. CDR1 MDHEN and CDR2 SYDVKM come from the germline V gene. CDR3 length equals 14 residues. V was pared by 6 bases and J by 3 bases, with 3 bases of the junction left unmatched. In DNA, the CDR3 is TGTGCCAGCAGCCCGGGACAGGGCTACAATGAGCAGTTCTTC. This sequence encodes CASSPGQGYNEQFF.

The chain is built from TRBV4-1 and TRBJ1-4, with unresolved D. Germline V gene data show CDR1 as MGHRA and CDR2 as YSYEKL. This CDR3 contains 16 residues. V lost 1 base to trimming and J lost 3 bases, with 12 bases between them. The CDR3 coding sequence is TGCGCCAGCAGCCAAGGGAGAAGGTCAGCTAATGAAAAACTGTTTTTT. The encoded protein is CASSQGRRSANEKLFF.

V is TRBV21-1 and J is TRBJ2-7; the table assigns TRBD2, which was not confirmed against the DNA. TRBV21-1 is a documented pseudogene. The CDR3 totals 11 residues. This CDR3 is CASSLSDEQYF. The CDR3 DNA is TGTGCCAGCAGCCTCTCCGACGAGCAGTACTTC.

This chain uses TRBV13 with TRBJ2-3, with D possibly TRBD1 on 6 matching bases. Germline V CDR1 and CDR2: PRHDT, FYEKMQ (reference sequence). CDR3 length equals 17 residues. Trimming shortened V by 0 bases and J by 0 bases, and 13 bases separated the two germline ends. The CDR3 reads CASSLGGNRASTDTQYF. The CDR3 coding sequence is TGTGCCAGCAGCTTAGGCGGGAACAGGGCTAGCACAGATACGCAGTATTTT.

The chain employs TRBV7-8 and TRBJ2-1; a possible D gene is TRBD1 (6 bases). CDR3 length equals 16 residues. Trimming removed 4 bases from V and 0 bases from J, with 13 bases in between. The germline CDR1 and CDR2 sequences are SGHVS and FQNEAQ. The CDR3 DNA is TGTGCCAGCAGCTCACAGGGTCCCAGCTCCTACAATGAGCAGTTCTTC. This codes for CASSSQGPSSYNEQFF. The variable domain in full, with the rest retrieved from reference TRBV7-8 and TRBJ2-1, is GAGVSQSPRYKVAKRGQDVALRCDPISGHVSLFWYQQALGQGPEFLTYFQNEAQLDKSGLPSDRFFAERPEGSVSTLKIQRTQQEDSAVYLCASSSQGPSSYNEQFFGPGTRLTVL.

This clone was observed once. This chain connects TRBV21-1 to TRBJ1-5; whether TRBD1, the table's D call, matches the DNA was not checked. TRBV21-1 is designated a pseudogene. The CDR3 length is 18 residues. CDR3 sequence reads: CASSKVWAGGFSNQPQHF. DNA for the CDR3: TGTGCCAGCAGCAAAGTATGGGCAGGGGGCTTTAGCAATCAGCCCCAGCATTTT.

This clone was seen just once. The CDR3 sequence: CASSLSGRGDEQFF. In DNA, the CDR3 is TGTGCCAGCAGTTTATCGGGCAGGGGGGATGAGCAGTTCTTC. This chain uses TRBV27 with TRBJ2-1, with D possibly matching TRBD1 (7 bases). This CDR3 region has 14 residues. The germline gives CDR1 MNHEY, CDR2 SMNVEV (reference sequence). Deletions cut 0 bases from V and 8 bases from J, with 11 bases between.

About this clone itself: Other nucleotide sequences in the sample specify the same CDR3. The chain employs TRBV9 and TRBJ2-3; 7 bases agree with TRBD2. The CDR3 totals 14 residues. CDR1 SGDLS and CDR2 YYNGEE come from the germline V gene. V was pared by 2 bases and J by 2 bases, with 2 bases of the junction left unmatched. The CDR3 nucleotides are TGTGCCAGCAGCGTCCGGGACTACACAGATACGCAGTATTTT. This encodes CASSVRDYTDTQYF.

The V gene is TRBV7-9, the J gene TRBJ2-7, with D possibly TRBD1 on 6 matching bases. Germline V gene lookup returns CDR1 SEHNR and CDR2 FQNEAQ (reference sequence). V lost 4 bases, J lost 5 bases, and 12 bases lay in between. The CDR3 covers 13 residues. CDR3 amino acids: CASSWPGENEQYF. The DNA for the CDR3 is TGTGCCAGCAGCTGGCCAGGGGAGAACGAGCAGTACTTC.

This clone was counted once. This chain uses TRBV6-5 with TRBJ1-4; D is perhaps TRBD1 (6 bases). The CDR3 length is 13 residues. V lost 4 bases, J lost 6 bases, and 9 bases lay in between. CDR1 and CDR2 (germline): MNHEY, SVGAGI. CDR3 nucleotides: TGTGCCAGCAGTTCGACAGGAGATGAAAAACTGTTTTTT. Encoded protein: CASSSTGDEKLFF.

The rearrangement links TRBV5-1 to TRBJ2-5; tentatively, D is TRBD1 (6 bases). The V end lost 6 bases, the J end lost 3 bases, and 12 bases lay between the germline ends. Germline CDR1 reads SGHRS; CDR2 reads YFSETQ. CDR3 length equals 13 residues. The CDR3 DNA sequence: TGCGCCAGCATGCAGTCAGGGGAAGAGACCCAGTACTTC. This translates into CASMQSGEETQYF.

V is TRBV28 and J is TRBJ1-1; D is ambiguous. Germline values: CDR1 MDHEN, CDR2 SYDVKM. V dropped 6 bases and J dropped 1 base, with 6 bases sitting between them. The CDR3 is made up of 12 amino acids. The CDR3 region is CASRGPNTEAFF. As DNA, the CDR3 is TGTGCCAGCAGGGGCCCGAACACTGAAGCTTTCTTT.

Judged by abundance, this clone is medium-sized (0.01 to 0.1%). This chain uses TRBV5-1 with TRBJ1-4; TRBD1 is a possible D gene (5 bases). Trimming pared 5 bases from V and 0 bases from J, leaving 11 bases between. Germline CDR1 is SGHRS and CDR2 is YFSETQ. This CDR3 is 15 amino acids long. The CDR3 DNA reads TGCGCCAGCAGATCCGACAGTACAACTAATGAAAAACTGTTTTTT. This translates into CASRSDSTTNEKLFF.

The chain employs TRBV19 and TRBJ1-6, with D perhaps matching TRBD1 (5 bases). Looked up from germline, CDR1 is LNHDA and CDR2 is SQIVND (reference sequence). The V end lost 7 bases, the J end lost 10 bases, and 17 bases lay between the germline ends. CDR3 length: 14 residues. CDR3 protein: CASTEYQGLSPLHF. Written as DNA, the CDR3 is TGTGCCAGTACCGAATACCAGGGCTTATCACCCCTCCACTTT.

The chain links TRBV30 to TRBJ1-2, with a weak D call TRBD1 (5 bases). Trimming left V 0 bases short and J 1 base short, with 9 bases between. The CDR3 runs to 14 residues. Looked up from germline, CDR1 is GTSNPN and CDR2 is SVGIG (reference sequence). In DNA form, the CDR3 reads TGTGCCTGGAGTGTAACAGGATATAACTATGGCTACACCTTC. It encodes CAWSVTGYNYGYTF.

The chain joins TRBV28 to TRBJ2-6; D is unresolved. Trimming shortened V by 6 bases and J by 0 bases, and 12 bases separated the two germline ends. The CDR3 extends over 16 amino acids. The germline V gene encodes CDR1 MDHEN and CDR2 SYDVKM. The CDR3 bases are TGTGCCAGCAGCCCTAGGTGGCACTCTGGGGCCAACGTCCTGACTTTC. It is translated as CASSPRWHSGANVLTF.

This clone occurred once. The chain combines TRBV2 with TRBJ1-2; tentatively, D is TRBD1 (6 bases). Germline V lookup: CDR1 SNHLY, CDR2 FYNNEI. Trimming shortened V by 5 bases and J by 2 bases, and 9 bases separated the two germline ends. The CDR3 runs 13 residues. CDR3 residues: CASSLDRNYGYTF. CDR3 coding DNA: TGTGCCAGCAGTTTAGACAGGAACTATGGCTACACCTTC.